The 16 T cell receptor beta chains reported below all come from one sample, sequenced in a study of memory CD4+ T cells and cytomegalovirus serostatus (dated by TCRdb to between 2017 and 2020). Libraries came from the immunoSEQ multiplex PCR assay. The immuneACCESS repertoire file appears here via TCRdb, limited to in-frame rearrangements. These files lack a portion of the clones; in checked studies, under half of the deficit traces to unresolved V genes, and the cause of the others is not known. The sample records around 84,000 clones, approximately 80% of which are singletons. Around 0.75% of the sample goes to the ten largest clones. Single viable CD3+CD4+CD8-CD45RO+ cells were sorted as memory CD4+ T cells on a FACSAria II. Material for sequencing was memory CD4+ T cells from blood. These receptors all come from an adult in good health and CMV-seronegative.

The chain links TRBV7-3 to TRBJ2-3; no clear D gene. This CDR3 contains 14 residues. CDR1 and CDR2 (germline): SGHTA, FQGTGA. Trimming took 4 bases from V and 4 from J, leaving 12 bases between them. DNA for the CDR3: TGTGCCAGCAGCTCCAGAGAGGTCCCAGATACGCAGTATTTT. It translates to CASSSREVPDTQYF.

J is TRBJ2-3 and V is TRBV7-2; D tentatively fits TRBD1 or TRBD2 (6 bases each). The CDR3 contains 15 residues. Germline CDR1 reads SGHTA; CDR2 reads FQGNSA. Trimming stripped 5 bases from V and 0 bases from J, with 12 bases between. DNA for the CDR3: TGTGCCAGCAGCCCCGGGGGCCTTAGCACAGATACGCAGTATTTT. Protein sequence: CASSPGGLSTDTQYF. Looking up the rest from reference TRBV7-2 and TRBJ2-3 gives the full variable domain: GAGVSQSPSNKVTEKGKDVELRCDPISGHTALYWYRQSLGQGLEFLIYFQGNSAPDKSGLPSDRFSAERTGGSVSTLTIQRTQQEDSAVYLCASSPGGLSTDTQYFGPGTRLTVL.

The J gene is TRBJ2-5, the V gene TRBV11-1; no clear D gene. The germline V gene has CDR1 SGHAT and CDR2 FQDESV (reference sequence). V was shortened by 3 bases and J by 2 bases, with 1 base between the two germline ends. The CDR3 contains 11 residues. The CDR3 loop reads CASSFQETQYF. The CDR3 DNA reads as TGTGCCAGCAGCTTTCAAGAGACCCAGTACTTC.

The rearrangement joins TRBV5-1 to TRBJ1-4, with no clear D. Trimming stripped 0 bases from V and 5 bases from J, with 5 bases between. The CDR3 sequence is 13 residues long. The germline CDR1 and CDR2 sequences are SGHRS and YFSETQ. The chain's CDR3 is CASSLEENEKLFF. CDR3 sequence (DNA): TGCGCCAGCAGCTTGGAGGAGAATGAAAAACTGTTTTTT.

The chain carries TRBV9 and TRBJ2-7; 7 bases are a match to TRBD2. The CDR3 consists of 16 residues. The germline gives CDR1 SGDLS, CDR2 YYNGEE. J was trimmed by 2 bases and V by 0 bases; bases with no gene match: 8. CDR3: CASSVGGTAGAYEQYF. The DNA for the CDR3 is TGTGCCAGCAGCGTAGGGGGGACGGCGGGGGCCTACGAGCAGTACTTC. The full variable domain, in which reference TRBV9 and TRBJ2-7 provide the parts outside the CDR3, is DSGVTQTPKHLITATGQRVTLRCSPRSGDLSVYWYQQSLDQGLQFLIQYYNGEERAKGNILERFSAQQFPDLHSELNLSSLELGDSALYFCASSVGGTAGAYEQYFGPGTRLTVT.

The chain links TRBV4-2 to TRBJ1-1; 7 bases map to TRBD1. The J segment lost 1 base and the V segment lost 1 base, leaving 9 bases of the junction unmatched. CDR3 length equals 17 residues. Germline loops: CDR1 LGHNA, CDR2 YNFKEQ. This CDR3 reads CASSQADFGTANTEAFF. DNA for the CDR3: TGTGCCAGCAGCCAAGCCGACTTTGGGACAGCGAACACTGAAGCTTTCTTT.

The chain combines TRBV5-6 with TRBJ1-3; no reliable D call. This CDR3 spans 14 amino acids. Between the trimmed V and J ends, which lost 2 bases and 0 bases, there was a span of 6 bases. Germline values: CDR1 SGHDT, CDR2 YYEEEE. The CDR3 coding sequence is TGTGCCAGCAGCTTTGTGGTCTCTGGAAACACCATATATTTT. Amino acid sequence: CASSFVVSGNTIYF. Supplemented by reference TRBV5-6 and TRBJ1-3, the full variable domain reads DAGVTQSPTHLIKTRGQQVTLRCSPKSGHDTVSWYQQALGQGPQFIFQYYEEEERQRGNFPDRFSGHQFPNYSSELNVNALLLGDSALYLCASSFVVSGNTIYFGEGSWLTVV.

The chain is built from TRBV5-1 and TRBJ2-2; 8 nucleotides agree with TRBD1. The CDR3 sequence is 14 residues long. The ends lost 7 bases at V and 6 bases at J; junction bases unmatched: 8. Germline CDR1 and CDR2: SGHRS and YFSETQ. CDR3 sequence (DNA): TGCGCCAGCTCAGGACAGGGTCTATCCGGGGAGCTGTTTTTT. Amino acids: CASSGQGLSGELFF.

The chain couples TRBV7-9 to TRBJ1-6; TRBD1 matches at 8 bases. The germline V gene encodes CDR1 SEHNR and CDR2 FQNEAQ (reference sequence). V lost 1 base and J lost 6; bases outside the gene matches: 2. The CDR3 has 15 amino acids. CDR3 amino acids: CASSLGTGSNSPLHF. In DNA, the CDR3 is TGTGCCAGCAGCTTAGGGACAGGGAGTAATTCACCCCTCCACTTT.

The chain employs TRBV4-3 and TRBJ2-6; TRBD1 might be the D (5 bases). CDR1 is LGHNA and CDR2 is YSLEER in the germline V gene. V shed 4 bases and J shed 4 bases, with 17 bases lying between them. The CDR3 has 17 amino acids. CDR3 nucleotide sequence: TGCGCCAGCAGCCCTTGGGGCAGGGTGTCCGGGGCCAACGTCCTGACTTTC. This gives the protein CASSPWGRVSGANVLTF.

The chain uses TRBV25-1 and TRBJ1-1; D may be TRBD1 (6 bases). Germline CDR1 reads MGHDK; CDR2 reads SYGVNS. The CDR3 length is 15 residues. Deletions cut 0 bases from V and 1 base from J, with 9 bases between. CDR3 DNA: TGTGCCAGCAGTGAATATCAGGGGCCGAACACTGAAGCTTTCTTT. It is translated as CASSEYQGPNTEAFF.

The V and J genes are TRBV4-1 and TRBJ1-1, with a possible D match to TRBD1 (5 bases). CDR3 length: 14 residues. In germline, CDR1 is MGHRA, CDR2 YSYEKL. V lost 1 base to trimming and J lost 5 bases, with 11 bases between them. In nucleotides, the CDR3 is TGCGCCAGCAGCCAAGGGGGCTTGCGGACTGAAGCTTTCTTT. Amino acids: CASSQGGLRTEAFF.

This rearrangement joins TRBV7-6 to TRBJ2-5; 7 positions match TRBD2. Losses at the gene ends were 5 bases for V and 0 bases for J; bases not matched to a gene: 6. The germline V gene has CDR1 SGHVS and CDR2 FNYEAQ. The CDR3 runs 15 residues. The CDR3 nucleotides are TGTGCCAGCAGCCGGAGAAGCGGGAACCAAGAGACCCAGTACTTC. This codes for CASSRRSGNQETQYF.

The chain uses TRBV5-1 and TRBJ2-5, with D uncertain. V lost 0 bases and J lost 2, with 5 bases in between. Germline CDR1 reads SGHRS; CDR2 reads YFSETQ. This CDR3 contains 13 residues. The DNA of the CDR3 is TGCGCCAGCAGCTTGGAGCCTCAAGAGACCCAGTACTTC. Its translation: CASSLEPQETQYF.

This clone was picked up a small number of times. V is TRBV21-1 and J is TRBJ1-5. TRBV21-1 is shown as a pseudogene. This CDR3 has 13 amino acids. The CDR3 sequence is CASRRAGNQPQHF. CDR3 bases: TGTGCCAGCCGACGAGCGGGGAACCAGCCCCAGCATTTT.

The V call is TRBV5-1, the J call TRBJ2-5; 9 nucleotides line up with TRBD2. The CDR3 is 16 amino acids. The V and J ends lost 1 base and 8 bases, in that order; junction bases with no gene match: 12. Germline V gene sequence: CDR1 SGHRS, CDR2 YFSETQ. The CDR3 spells CASSLKGAGGIETQYF. In DNA, the CDR3 is TGCGCCAGCAGCTTGAAAGGGGCGGGGGGGATTGAAACCCAGTACTTC.